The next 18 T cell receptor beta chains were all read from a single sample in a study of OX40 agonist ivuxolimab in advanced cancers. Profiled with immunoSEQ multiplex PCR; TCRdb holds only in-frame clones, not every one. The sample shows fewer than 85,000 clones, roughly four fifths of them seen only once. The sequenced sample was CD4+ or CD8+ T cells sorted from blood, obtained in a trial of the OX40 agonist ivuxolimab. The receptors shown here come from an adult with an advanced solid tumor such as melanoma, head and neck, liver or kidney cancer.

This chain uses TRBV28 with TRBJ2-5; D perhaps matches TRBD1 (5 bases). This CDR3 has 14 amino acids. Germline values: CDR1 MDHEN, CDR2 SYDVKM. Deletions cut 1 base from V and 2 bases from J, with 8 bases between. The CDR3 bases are TGTGCCAGCAGTTTATTGGACAATCAAGAGACCCAGTACTTC. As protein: CASSLLDNQETQYF. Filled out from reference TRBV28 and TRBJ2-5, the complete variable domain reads DVKVTQSSRYLVKRTGEKVFLECVQDMDHENMFWYRQDPGLGLRLIYFSYDVKMKEKGDIPEGYSVSREKKERFSLILESASTNQTSMYLCASSLLDNQETQYFGPGTRLLVL.

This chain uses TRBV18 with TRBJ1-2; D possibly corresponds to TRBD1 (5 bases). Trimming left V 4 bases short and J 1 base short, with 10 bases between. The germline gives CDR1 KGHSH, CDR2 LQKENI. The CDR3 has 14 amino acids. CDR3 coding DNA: TGTGCCAGCTCACGGGACCAGGGTAACTATGGCTACACCTTC. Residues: CASSRDQGNYGYTF.

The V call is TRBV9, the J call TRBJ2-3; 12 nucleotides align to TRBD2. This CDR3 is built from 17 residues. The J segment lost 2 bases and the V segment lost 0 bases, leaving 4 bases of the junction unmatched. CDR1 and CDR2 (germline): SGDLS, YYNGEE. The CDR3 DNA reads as TGTGCCAGCAGCGTAGGGCTAGCGGGGGGGTACACAGATACGCAGTATTTT. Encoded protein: CASSVGLAGGYTDTQYF.

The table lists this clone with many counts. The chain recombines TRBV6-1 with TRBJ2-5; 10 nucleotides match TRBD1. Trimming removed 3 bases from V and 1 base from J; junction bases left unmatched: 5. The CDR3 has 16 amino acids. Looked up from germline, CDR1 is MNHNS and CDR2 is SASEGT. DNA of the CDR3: TGTGCCAGCAGTGACGGACAGGGGGATACCCAAGAGACCCAGTACTTC. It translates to CASSDGQGDTQETQYF.

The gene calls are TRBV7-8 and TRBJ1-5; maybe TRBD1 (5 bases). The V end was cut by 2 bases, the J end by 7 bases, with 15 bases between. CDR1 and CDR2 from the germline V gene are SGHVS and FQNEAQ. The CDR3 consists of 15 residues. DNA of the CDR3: TGTGCCAGCAGCTTAAGCAGGGCGAGGGAACAGCCCCAGCATTTT. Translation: CASSLSRAREQPQHF.

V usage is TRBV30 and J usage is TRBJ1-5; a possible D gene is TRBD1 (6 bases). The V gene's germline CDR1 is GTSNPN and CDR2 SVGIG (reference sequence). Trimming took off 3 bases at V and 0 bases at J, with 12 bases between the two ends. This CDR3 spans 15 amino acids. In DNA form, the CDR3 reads TGTGCCTGGAGCGCCCGACAGGATAGCAATCAGCCCCAGCATTTT. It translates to CAWSARQDSNQPQHF.

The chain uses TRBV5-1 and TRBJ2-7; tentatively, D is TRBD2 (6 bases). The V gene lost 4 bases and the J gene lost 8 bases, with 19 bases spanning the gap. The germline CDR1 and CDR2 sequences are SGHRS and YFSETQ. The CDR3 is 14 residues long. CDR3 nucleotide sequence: TGCGCCAGCAGCCCCGGGACTGCTTCGGTTCAGCAGTACTTC. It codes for CASSPGTASVQQYF.

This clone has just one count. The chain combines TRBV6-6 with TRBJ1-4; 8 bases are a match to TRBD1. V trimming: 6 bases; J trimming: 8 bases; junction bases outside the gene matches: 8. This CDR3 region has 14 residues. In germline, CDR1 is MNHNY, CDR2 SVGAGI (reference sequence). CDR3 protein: CASRPGQGWEKLFF. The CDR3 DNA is TGTGCCAGCAGGCCCGGACAGGGCTGGGAAAAACTGTTTTTT.

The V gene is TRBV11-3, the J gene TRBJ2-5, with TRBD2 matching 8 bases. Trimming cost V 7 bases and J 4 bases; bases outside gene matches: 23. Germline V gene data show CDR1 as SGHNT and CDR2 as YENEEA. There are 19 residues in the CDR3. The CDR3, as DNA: TGTGCCAGCACCCCGCGGGGGGAGAGCAGAGGGCTGGGTGCAGAGACCCAGTACTTC. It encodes CASTPRGESRGLGAETQYF.

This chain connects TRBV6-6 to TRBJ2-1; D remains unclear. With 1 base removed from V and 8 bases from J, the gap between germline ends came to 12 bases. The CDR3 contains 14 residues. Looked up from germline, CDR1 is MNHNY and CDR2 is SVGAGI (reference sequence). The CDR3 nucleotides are TGTGCCAGCAGTTACTTGCGCGAGCGAGATGAGCAGTTCTTC. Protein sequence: CASSYLRERDEQFF.

The CDR3 DNA is TGCGCCAGCAGCTTGGGGACAGGGGTTGAAAAACTGTTTTTT. Protein sequence: CASSLGTGVEKLFF. The chain couples TRBV5-1 to TRBJ1-4; 9 bases line up with TRBD1. Germline CDR1 reads SGHRS; CDR2 reads YFSETQ. With 0 bases clipped from V and 7 bases from J, the junction kept 1 base outside the gene matches. CDR3 length equals 14 residues.

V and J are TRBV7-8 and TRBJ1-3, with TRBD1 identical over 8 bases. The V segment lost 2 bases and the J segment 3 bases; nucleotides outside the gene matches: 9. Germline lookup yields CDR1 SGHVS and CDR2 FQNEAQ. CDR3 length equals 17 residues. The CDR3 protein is CASSLRQGAVSGNTIYF. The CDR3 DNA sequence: TGTGCCAGCAGCTTACGGCAGGGGGCGGTTAGTGGAAACACCATATATTTT.

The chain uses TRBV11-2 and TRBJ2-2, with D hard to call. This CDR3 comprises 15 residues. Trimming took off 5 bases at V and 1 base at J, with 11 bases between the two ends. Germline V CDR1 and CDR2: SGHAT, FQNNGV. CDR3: CASSQALLNTGELFF. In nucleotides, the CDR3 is TGTGCCAGCAGCCAAGCGTTGCTGAACACCGGGGAGCTGTTTTTT.

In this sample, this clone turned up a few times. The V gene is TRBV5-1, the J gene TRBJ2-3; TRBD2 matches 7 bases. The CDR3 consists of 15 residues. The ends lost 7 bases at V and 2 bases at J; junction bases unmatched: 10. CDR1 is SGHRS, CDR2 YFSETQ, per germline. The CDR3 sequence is CASGLGLPNTDTQYF. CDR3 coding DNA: TGCGCCAGCGGCCTGGGACTACCGAACACAGATACGCAGTATTTT.

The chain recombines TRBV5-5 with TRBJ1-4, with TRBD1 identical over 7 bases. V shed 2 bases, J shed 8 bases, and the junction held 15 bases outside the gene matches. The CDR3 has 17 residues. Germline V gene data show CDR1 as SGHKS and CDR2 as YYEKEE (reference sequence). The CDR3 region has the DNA TGTGCCAGCAGCTTTTTTACCTTAACAGGGGATCTGGAAAAACTGTTTTTT. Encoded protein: CASSFFTLTGDLEKLFF.

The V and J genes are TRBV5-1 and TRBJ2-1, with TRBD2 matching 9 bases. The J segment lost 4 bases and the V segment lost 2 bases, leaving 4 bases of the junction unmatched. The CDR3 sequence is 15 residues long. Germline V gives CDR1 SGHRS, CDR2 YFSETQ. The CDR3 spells CASSFGGRDYNEQFF. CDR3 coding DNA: TGCGCCAGCAGCTTCGGCGGGAGGGATTACAATGAGCAGTTCTTC.

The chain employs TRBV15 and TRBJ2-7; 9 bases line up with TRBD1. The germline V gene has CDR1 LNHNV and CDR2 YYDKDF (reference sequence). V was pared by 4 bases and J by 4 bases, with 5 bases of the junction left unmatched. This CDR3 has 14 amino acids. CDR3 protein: CATSTGQGQYEQYF. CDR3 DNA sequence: TGTGCCACCAGCACAGGACAGGGGCAGTACGAGCAGTACTTC.

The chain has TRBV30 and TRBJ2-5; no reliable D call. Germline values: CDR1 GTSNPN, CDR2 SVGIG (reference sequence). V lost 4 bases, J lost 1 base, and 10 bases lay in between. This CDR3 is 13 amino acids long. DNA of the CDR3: TGTGCCTGGAAGCTATACTCCCAAGAGACCCAGTACTTC. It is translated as CAWKLYSQETQYF.